The clone carrying this T cell receptor (beta chain) occurred many times. Its antigen is unidentified. The data stem from a study of T cells in Graves' hyperthyroidism and ophthalmopathy. Overall study context: Peripheral blood was secured at the point of initial diagnosis, before any treatment.

In patients aged 18 to 65, hyperthyroidism was newly diagnosed, with duration under 2 months. Exclusions: uncontrolled infection, other autoimmune disease, pregnancy, lactation. There are 13 residues in the CDR3. Trimming cost V 3 bases and J 9 bases; bases outside gene matches: 8. Germline-derived CDR1 and CDR2 are SGHRS and YFSETQ. TCR beta CDR3 sequences were amplified from RNA transcripts. First-round RT-PCR with HTBI primers amplified the TCR CDR3 region. MiXCR, run by TCRdb on the multiplex PCR reads, gives a single entry per CDR3 protein. Among some 800,000 distinct CDR3 sequences, approximately 40% were seen once, and the ten largest hold 8% to 9%. Broader study findings: Also found in blood were most expanded thyroid clonotypes above 0.001.

This chain connects TRBV5-1 to TRBJ2-7; 8 positions agree with TRBD1. The sequence came from a man aged 18 to 30 with Graves' hyperthyroidism. The specimen was blood. The CDR3 loop is CASSWTTQGVQYF. The CDR3 nucleotides are TGCGCCAGCAGCTGGACGACACAGGGGGTGCAGTACTTC.